The next 4 T cell receptor beta chains were all read from a single sample in a study of cytomegalovirus exposure and HLA in healthy donors. It was with 60 Vbeta and 13 Jbeta primers that the PCR ran. Method: immunoSEQ multiplex PCR; TCRdb's copy keeps in-frame clones and lacks some. In the table there are 150,000 to 200,000 clones, about four fifths of which are singletons. Sequencing was carried out using PBMCs. The origin of the receptors is a woman aged 25-40 years in good health and CMV-seropositive.

The V gene is TRBV7-6, the J gene TRBJ2-2, with D possibly being TRBD2 (7 bases). V lost 5 bases, J lost 1 base, and 17 bases lay in between. The CDR3 is made up of 17 amino acids. Germline V CDR1 and CDR2: SGHVS, FNYEAQ. DNA of the CDR3: TGTGCCAGCAGCCCGGGAGGTACAGGGATGAACACCGGGGAGCTGTTTTTT. It codes for CASSPGGTGMNTGELFF.

The genes are TRBV6-5 and TRBJ2-3; TRBD2 is a possible D gene (6 bases). Trimming took off 4 bases at V and 2 bases at J, with 13 bases between the two ends. From germline, CDR1 is MNHEY and CDR2 SVGAGI. CDR3 length: 15 residues. DNA of the CDR3: TGTGCCAGCAGTTTATTAGCGGCGGACACAGATACGCAGTATTTT. Translating it yields CASSLLAADTDTQYF.

CDR3 coding DNA: TGCGCCAGCAGTGGGGTACTAGCGGGGCTCCAAGAAAACAATGAGCAGTTCTTC. Protein: CASSGVLAGLQENNEQFF. The chain couples TRBV10-1 to TRBJ2-1, with 10 positions matching TRBD2. The CDR3 consists of 18 residues. Germline CDR1 WNHNN, CDR2 SYGVQD (reference sequence). The ends lost 4 bases at V and 5 bases at J; junction bases unmatched: 14.

This clone was observed a handful of times. The chain carries TRBV9 and TRBJ2-6, with 7 bases matching TRBD2. This CDR3 contains 17 residues. CDR1 and CDR2 from the germline V gene are SGDLS and YYNGEE. The ends lost 2 bases at V and 4 bases at J; junction bases unmatched: 9. The CDR3 region has the DNA TGTGCCAGCAGCGTCAGCGGGGTTACCACCGGGGCCAACGTCCTGACTTTC. Protein product: CASSVSGVTTGANVLTF.